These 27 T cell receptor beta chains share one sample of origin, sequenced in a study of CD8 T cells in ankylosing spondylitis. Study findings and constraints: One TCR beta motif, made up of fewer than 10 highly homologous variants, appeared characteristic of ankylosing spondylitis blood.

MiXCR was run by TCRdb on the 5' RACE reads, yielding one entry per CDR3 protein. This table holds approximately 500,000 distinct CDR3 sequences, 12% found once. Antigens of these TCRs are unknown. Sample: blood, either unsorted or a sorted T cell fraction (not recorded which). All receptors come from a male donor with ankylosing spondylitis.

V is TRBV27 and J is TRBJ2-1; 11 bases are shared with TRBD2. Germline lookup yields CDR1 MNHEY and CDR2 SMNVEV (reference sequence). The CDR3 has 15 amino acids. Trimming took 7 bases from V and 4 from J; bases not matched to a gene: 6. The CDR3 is CASTSGLADYNEQFF. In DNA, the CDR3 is TGTGCCAGCACCTCGGGACTAGCGGATTACAATGAGCAGTTCTTC.

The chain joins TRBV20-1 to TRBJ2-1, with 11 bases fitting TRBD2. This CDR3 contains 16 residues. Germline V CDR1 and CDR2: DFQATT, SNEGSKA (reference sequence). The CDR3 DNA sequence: TGCACCTCGAGGGGGACTAGCGGAAGCTCCTACAATGAGCAGTTCTTC. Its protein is CTSRGTSGSSYNEQFF.

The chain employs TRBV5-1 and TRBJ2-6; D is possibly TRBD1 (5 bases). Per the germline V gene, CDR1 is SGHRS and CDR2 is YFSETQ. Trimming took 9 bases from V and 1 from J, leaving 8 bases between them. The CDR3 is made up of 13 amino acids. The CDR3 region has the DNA TGCGCCACAAGACAGTCTGGGGCCAACGTCCTGACTTTC. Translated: CATRQSGANVLTF.

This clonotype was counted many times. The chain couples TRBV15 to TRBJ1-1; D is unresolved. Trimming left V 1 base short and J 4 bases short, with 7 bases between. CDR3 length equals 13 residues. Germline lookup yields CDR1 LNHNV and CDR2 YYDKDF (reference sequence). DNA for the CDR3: TGTGCCACCAGCAGAGTGCCCGGCACTGAAGCTTTCTTT. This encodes CATSRVPGTEAFF. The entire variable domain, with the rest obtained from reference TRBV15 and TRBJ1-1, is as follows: DAMVIQNPRYQVTQFGKPVTLSCSQTLNHNVMYWYQQKSSQAPKLLFHYYDKDFNNEADTPDNFQSRRPNTSFCFLDIRSPGLGDTAMYLCATSRVPGTEAFFGQGTRLTVV.

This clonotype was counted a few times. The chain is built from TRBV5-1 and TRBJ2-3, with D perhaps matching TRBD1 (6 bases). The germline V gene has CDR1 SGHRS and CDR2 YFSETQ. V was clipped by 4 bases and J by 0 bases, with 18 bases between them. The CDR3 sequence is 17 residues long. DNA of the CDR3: TGCGCCAGCAGCACCACAGGGATGGGTTTTAGCACAGATACGCAGTATTTT. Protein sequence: CASSTTGMGFSTDTQYF.

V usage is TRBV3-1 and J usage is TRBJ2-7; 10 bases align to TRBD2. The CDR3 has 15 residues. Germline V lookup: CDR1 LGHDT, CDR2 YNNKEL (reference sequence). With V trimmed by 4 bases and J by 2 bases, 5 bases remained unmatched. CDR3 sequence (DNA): TGTGCCAGCAGCCTATCTAGCGGGAGACCCTACGAGCAGTACTTC. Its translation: CASSLSSGRPYEQYF.

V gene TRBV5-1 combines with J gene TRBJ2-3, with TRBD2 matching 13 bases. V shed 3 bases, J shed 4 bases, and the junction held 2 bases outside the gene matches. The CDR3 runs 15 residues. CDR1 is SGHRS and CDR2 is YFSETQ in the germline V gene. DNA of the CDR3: TGCGCCAGCAGCTGGACTAGCGGGAGAGCAGATACGCAGTATTTT. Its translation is CASSWTSGRADTQYF.

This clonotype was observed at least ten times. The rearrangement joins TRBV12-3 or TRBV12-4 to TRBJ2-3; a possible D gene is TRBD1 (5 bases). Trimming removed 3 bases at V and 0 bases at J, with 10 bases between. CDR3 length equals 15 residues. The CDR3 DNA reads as TGTGCCAGCAGTTTTACAGGAACTAGCACAGATACGCAGTATTTT. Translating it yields CASSFTGTSTDTQYF.

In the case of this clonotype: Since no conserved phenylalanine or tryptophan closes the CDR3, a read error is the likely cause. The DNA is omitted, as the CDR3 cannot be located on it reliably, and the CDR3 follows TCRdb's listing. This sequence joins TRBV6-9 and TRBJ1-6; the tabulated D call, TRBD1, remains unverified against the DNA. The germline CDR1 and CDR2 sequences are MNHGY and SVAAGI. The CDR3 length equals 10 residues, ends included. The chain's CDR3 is CASSYLGAGR.

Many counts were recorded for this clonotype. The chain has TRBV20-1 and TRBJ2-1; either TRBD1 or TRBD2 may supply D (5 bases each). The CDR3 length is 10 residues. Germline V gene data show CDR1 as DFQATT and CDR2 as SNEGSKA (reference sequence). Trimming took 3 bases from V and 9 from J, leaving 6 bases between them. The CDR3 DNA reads TGCAGTGCTAGTGGGGGTGAGCAGTTCTTC. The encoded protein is CSASGGEQFF.

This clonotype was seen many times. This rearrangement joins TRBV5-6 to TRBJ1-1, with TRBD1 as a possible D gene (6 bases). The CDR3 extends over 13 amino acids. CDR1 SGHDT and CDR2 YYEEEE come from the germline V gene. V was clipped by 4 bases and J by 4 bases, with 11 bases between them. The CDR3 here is CASSGPGATEAFF. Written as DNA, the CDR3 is TGTGCCAGCAGCGGTCCGGGGGCCACTGAAGCTTTCTTT.

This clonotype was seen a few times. DNA for the CDR3: TGTGCCAGCAGCCCCATAGCGGGAGGGCCAACAGATACGCAGTATTTT. Encoded protein: CASSPIAGGPTDTQYF. The V and J genes are TRBV5-4 and TRBJ2-3; TRBD2 agrees at 11 bases. J was trimmed by 3 bases and V by 4 bases; bases with no gene match: 7. In germline, CDR1 is SGHNT, CDR2 YYREEE (reference sequence). The length of the CDR3 is 16 residues.

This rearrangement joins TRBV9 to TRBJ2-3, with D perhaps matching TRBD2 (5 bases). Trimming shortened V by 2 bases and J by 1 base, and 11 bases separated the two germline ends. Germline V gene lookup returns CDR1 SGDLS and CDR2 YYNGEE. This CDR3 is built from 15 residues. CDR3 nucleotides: TGTGCCAGCAGCGTCCAAGGGAGCGGCACAGATACGCAGTATTTT. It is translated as CASSVQGSGTDTQYF. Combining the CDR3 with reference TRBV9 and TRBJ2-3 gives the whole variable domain DSGVTQTPKHLITATGQRVTLRCSPRSGDLSVYWYQQSLDQGLQFLIQYYNGEERAKGNILERFSAQQFPDLHSELNLSSLELGDSALYFCASSVQGSGTDTQYFGPGTRLTVL.

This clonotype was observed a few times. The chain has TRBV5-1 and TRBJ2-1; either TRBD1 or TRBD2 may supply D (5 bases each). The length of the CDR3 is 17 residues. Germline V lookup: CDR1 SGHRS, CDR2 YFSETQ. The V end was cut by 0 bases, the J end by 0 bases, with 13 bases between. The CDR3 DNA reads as TGCGCCAGCAGCTTGGGTGGGGGAGAGTACTCCTACAATGAGCAGTTCTTC. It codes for CASSLGGGEYSYNEQFF.

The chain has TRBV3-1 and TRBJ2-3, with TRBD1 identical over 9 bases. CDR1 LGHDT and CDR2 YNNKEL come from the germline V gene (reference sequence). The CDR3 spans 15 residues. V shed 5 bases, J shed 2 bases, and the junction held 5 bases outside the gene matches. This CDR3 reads CASSLRTGDTDTQYF. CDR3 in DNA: TGTGCCAGCAGCTTACGGACAGGGGACACAGATACGCAGTATTTT.

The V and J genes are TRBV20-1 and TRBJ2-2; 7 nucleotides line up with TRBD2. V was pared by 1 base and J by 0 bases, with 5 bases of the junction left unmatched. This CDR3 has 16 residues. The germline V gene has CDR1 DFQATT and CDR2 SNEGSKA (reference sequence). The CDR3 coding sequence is TGCAGTGCTAGAGGGGAGGGCAGGGCGAACACCGGGGAGCTGTTTTTT. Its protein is CSARGEGRANTGELFF.

CDR3 sequence: CASSPSPGTGETEQYV. The CDR3 DNA follows: TGTGCCAGCAGTCCCTCCCCCGGGACAGGGGAAACTGAGCAGTACGTC. This chain links TRBV27 with TRBJ2-7; 10 positions agree with TRBD1. The germline V gene has CDR1 MNHEY and CDR2 SMNVEV (reference sequence). Trimming removed 5 bases from V and 7 bases from J; junction bases left unmatched: 14. The CDR3 consists of 16 residues.

For the CDR3, the DNA is TGCGCCAGCAAAGGCGGGAGGGGCCCCTCCACTCGAAACAATGAGCAGTTCTTC. As protein: CASKGGRGPSTRNNEQFF. This chain links TRBV5-1 with TRBJ2-1, with 9 positions matching TRBD2. CDR3 length: 18 amino acids. The V and J ends lost 6 bases and 5 bases, in that order; junction bases with no gene match: 18. CDR1 SGHRS and CDR2 YFSETQ come from the germline V gene.

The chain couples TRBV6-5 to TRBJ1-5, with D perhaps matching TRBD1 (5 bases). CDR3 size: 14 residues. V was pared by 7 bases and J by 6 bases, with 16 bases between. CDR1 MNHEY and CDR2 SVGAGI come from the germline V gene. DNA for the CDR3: TGTGCCAGCACTTGGGCCAGGGAAAGTCAGCCCCAGCATTTT. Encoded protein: CASTWARESQPQHF.

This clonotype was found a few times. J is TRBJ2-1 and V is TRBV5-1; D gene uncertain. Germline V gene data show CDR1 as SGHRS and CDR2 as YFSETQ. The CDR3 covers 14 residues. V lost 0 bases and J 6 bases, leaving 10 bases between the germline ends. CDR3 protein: CASSLDGRTNEQFF. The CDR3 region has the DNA TGCGCCAGCAGCTTGGATGGGCGGACCAATGAGCAGTTCTTC.

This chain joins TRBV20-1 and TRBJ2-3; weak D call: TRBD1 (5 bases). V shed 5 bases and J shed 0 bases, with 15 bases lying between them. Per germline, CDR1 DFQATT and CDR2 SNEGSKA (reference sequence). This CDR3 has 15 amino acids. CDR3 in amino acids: CSAPRGRTSTDTQYF. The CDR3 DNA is TGCAGTGCTCCTAGGGGCCGCACTAGCACAGATACGCAGTATTTT.

Here the CDR3 DNA reads TGCAGTGCTATCAGACAGGGCAAGACCCAGTACTTC. Its translation is CSAIRQGKTQYF. This rearrangement joins TRBV20-1 to TRBJ2-5; 7 bases match TRBD1. With 4 bases clipped from V and 6 bases from J, the junction kept 5 bases outside the gene matches. The V gene's germline CDR1 is DFQATT and CDR2 SNEGSKA (reference sequence). The CDR3 length is 12 residues.

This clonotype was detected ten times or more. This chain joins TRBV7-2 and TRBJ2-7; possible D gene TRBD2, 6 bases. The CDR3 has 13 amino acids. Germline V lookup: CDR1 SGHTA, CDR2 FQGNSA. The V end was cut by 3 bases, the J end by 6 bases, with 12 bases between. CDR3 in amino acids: CASSFDGTREQYV. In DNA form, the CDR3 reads TGTGCCAGCAGCTTTGATGGGACTCGCGAGCAGTACGTC.

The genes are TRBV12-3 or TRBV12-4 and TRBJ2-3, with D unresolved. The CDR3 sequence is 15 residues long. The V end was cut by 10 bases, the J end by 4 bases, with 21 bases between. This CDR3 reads CANNTDGAPPDTQYF. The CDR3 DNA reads TGTGCCAACAATACGGACGGAGCTCCCCCAGATACGCAGTATTTT.

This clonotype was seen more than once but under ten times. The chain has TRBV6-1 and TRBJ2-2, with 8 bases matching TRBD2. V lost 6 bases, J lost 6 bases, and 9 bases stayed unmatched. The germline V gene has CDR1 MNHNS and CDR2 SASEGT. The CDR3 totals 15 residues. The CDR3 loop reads CASSSGTRPPGELFF. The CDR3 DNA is TGTGCCAGCAGCTCCGGGACTAGGCCCCCCGGGGAGCTGTTTTTT.

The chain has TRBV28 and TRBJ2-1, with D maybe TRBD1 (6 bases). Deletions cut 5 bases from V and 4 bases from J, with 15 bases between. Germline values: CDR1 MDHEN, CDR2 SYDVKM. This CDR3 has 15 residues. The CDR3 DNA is TGTGCCAGCAGTGTTCCAGGGGTAAGGTACAATGAGCAGTTCTTC. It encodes CASSVPGVRYNEQFF.

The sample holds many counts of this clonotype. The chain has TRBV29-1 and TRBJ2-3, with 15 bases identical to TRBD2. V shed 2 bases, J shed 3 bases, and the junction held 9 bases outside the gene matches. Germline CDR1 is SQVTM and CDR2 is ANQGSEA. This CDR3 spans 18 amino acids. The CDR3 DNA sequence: TGCAGCGTTGAACGGGTGGGACTAGCGGGAGGAAGAACAGATACGCAGTATTTT. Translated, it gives CSVERVGLAGGRTDTQYF.